This TCR beta chain was documented in a study of blood T cells in healthy people across ages. Broader study findings: Higher naive T cell percentage went strongly together with higher TCR beta diversity. While age rose, TCR beta diversity per million T cells dropped in a roughly linear way.

A sample-barcoded 5' primer and a J-beta primer mix were used in a second PCR of roughly 6 to 11 cycles. Tagging of each cDNA molecule was performed by a template-switch adaptor with 12 random nucleotides. TCRdb redid the calling of the 5' RACE reads with MiXCR, one entry per CDR3 protein. The repertoire includes about 680,000 distinct CDR3 sequences, about 52% of them detected once, and about a third sits in the top ten. CDR1 is MNHEY and CDR2 is SVGEGT in the germline V gene. V shed 3 bases, J shed 10 bases, and the junction held 11 bases outside the gene matches. This CDR3 has 16 residues. The donors, aged about 6 to 100, were healthy Caucasians from Russia. Points on this clonotype: The antigen is not known.

The clonotype was recovered from a woman between 55 and 75 years old in good health. Sequencing used blood. The V and J genes are TRBV6-2 or TRBV6-3 and TRBJ2-1; 11 positions match TRBD2. This CDR3 reads CASSYMVGLAGGEQFF. The CDR3 nucleotides read TGTGCCAGCAGTTATATGGTTGGGTTAGCGGGAGGGGAGCAGTTCTTC.